A single sample is the source of the 7 T cell receptor beta chains below, sequenced in a study of blood T cell repertoires in COVID-19. The repertoire was sequenced with immunoSEQ multiplex PCR; TCRdb's copy has only in-frame clones and lacks some. The table records about 130,000 clones, 86% of them present only once. The source material was peripheral blood. These receptors originate from a human donor in a cohort sampled during active COVID-19.

J is TRBJ2-2 and V is TRBV4-2; a weak D match, TRBD2 (6 bases). Per germline, CDR1 LGHNA and CDR2 YNFKEQ. The length of the CDR3 is 16 residues. With 3 bases removed from V and 5 bases from J, the gap between germline ends came to 16 bases. The CDR3 DNA reads TGTGCCAGCAGCCAGACGGGCTTAGCGGTTACCGGGGAGCTGTTTTTT. It yields the protein CASSQTGLAVTGELFF.

The chain combines TRBV6-2 or TRBV6-3 with TRBJ1-5, with a possible D match to TRBD1 (5 bases). The ends were cut back, 2 bases at V and 2 bases at J, with 13 bases in the middle. CDR3 length: 16 residues. Germline-derived CDR1 and CDR2 are MNHEY and SVGEGT. CDR3 sequence reads: CASSYGFRAGNQPQHF. The DNA of the CDR3 is TGTGCCAGCAGTTACGGGTTCAGGGCCGGCAATCAGCCCCAGCATTTT.

The chain joins TRBV28 to TRBJ2-2, with D unresolved. The germline V gene encodes CDR1 MDHEN and CDR2 SYDVKM. The CDR3 loop spans 14 amino acids. The V and J ends lost 7 bases and 1 base respectively, with 10 bases between them. In DNA, the CDR3 is TGTGCCAGCACATCTCTTAGGAACACCGGGGAGCTGTTTTTT. Protein: CASTSLRNTGELFF.

The chain is built from TRBV29-1 and TRBJ1-2; D is perhaps TRBD1 (6 bases). This CDR3 has 14 residues. V shed 7 bases and J shed 7 bases, with 22 bases lying between them. The germline CDR1 and CDR2 sequences are SQVTM and ANQGSEA. The CDR3 DNA sequence: TGCAGCGGAGATACCGGGACAACCAATGGTGGCTACACCTTC. Its protein is CSGDTGTTNGGYTF.

The chain is built from TRBV7-6 and TRBJ2-1; TRBD2 matches at 12 bases. V was clipped by 5 bases and J by 3 bases; unmatched bases: 5. Germline V gene data show CDR1 as SGHVS and CDR2 as FNYEAQ. CDR3 size: 16 residues. The CDR3 nucleotides read TGTGCCAGCAGCCCGGAGACTAGCGGGAGCTACAATGAGCAGTTCTTC. Amino acids: CASSPETSGSYNEQFF.

This clone appeared once. The chain employs TRBV6-6 and TRBJ2-3, with TRBD2 as a possible D gene (5 bases). Germline CDR1 is MNHNY and CDR2 is SVGAGI (reference sequence). The CDR3 is 15 residues long. V was cut by 2 bases and J by 4 bases, with 13 bases left in between. CDR3 residues: CASSYGRASSDTQYF. The CDR3, as DNA: TGTGCCAGCAGTTACGGGAGAGCGTCCTCAGATACGCAGTATTTT.

The genes are TRBV4-2 and TRBJ1-1; D not certain. The V gene's germline CDR1 is LGHNA and CDR2 YNFKEQ. CDR3 length equals 15 residues. The V and J ends lost 7 bases and 0 bases respectively, with 15 bases between them. The CDR3 reads CASKTEREMNTEAFF. The CDR3 DNA follows: TGTGCCAGCAAGACGGAAAGGGAGATGAACACTGAAGCTTTCTTT.